Listed below are T cell receptor beta chains from one sample, sequenced in a study of control samples from healthy donors and cancer patients. The data were produced by immunoSEQ multiplex PCR, yet TCRdb's version contains in-frame clones alone and is incomplete. The sample yields over 100,000 clones, 80% to 95% seen once. The sample comprised blood. These receptors all stem from a man aged 35-49 years in good health. CDR3s include the opening cysteine and the closing phenylalanine or tryptophan. D genes are given only for firm matches. Size is omitted from some rows. Given values are once, few, many or a class for expanded clones.

v_call,j_call,d_call,clone_size,cdr3_aa,cdr3_nt
TRBV28,TRBJ1-5,TRBD1,.,CASSSTGYHQPQHF,TGTGCCAGCAGTTCGACAGGGTATCATCAGCCCCAGCATTTT
TRBV11-2,TRBJ2-7,TRBD1,.,CASSRRDRVYEQYF,TGTGCCAGCAGCCGCCGGGACAGGGTTTACGAGCAGTACTTC
TRBV2,TRBJ1-4,.,.,CASSGRVLATNEKLFF,TGTGCCAGCAGCGGAAGGGTGTTGGCGACTAATGAAAAACTGTTTTTT
TRBV5-1,TRBJ2-7,.,.,CASSLQPAYEQYF,TGCGCCAGCAGCTTGCAGCCGGCCTACGAGCAGTACTTC
TRBV6-1,TRBJ2-7,.,.,CASSELRRGEQYF,TGTGCCAGCAGTGAACTCCGGCGGGGCGAGCAGTACTTC
TRBV7-9,TRBJ1-3,.,.,CASSRDRGNTIYF,TGTGCCAGCAGCCGCGACAGGGGAAACACCATATATTTT
TRBV24-1,TRBJ2-7,.,.,CATSDPATYEQYF,TGTGCCACCAGTGACCCGGCCACCTACGAGCAGTACTTC
TRBV3-1/TRBV3-2,TRBJ1-6,.,.,CASSQVGGPSPLHF,TGTGCCAGCAGCCAAGTCGGGGGGCCCTCACCCCTCCACTTT
TRBV2,TRBJ2-2,.,.,CASSDTGTRVGGELFF,TGTGCCAGCAGTGATACCGGGACAAGGGTTGGCGGGGAGCTGTTTTTT
TRBV19,TRBJ1-2,.,.,CASSTTRESYGYTF,TGTGCCAGTAGTACGACCAGGGAGTCCTATGGCTACACCTTC
TRBV7-3,TRBJ1-2,.,few,CASSGPTGYGYTF,TGTGCCAGCTCTGGACCGACCGGCTATGGCTACACCTTC
TRBV12-3/TRBV12-4,TRBJ1-1,.,.,CASKIGRETEAFF,TGTGCCAGCAAGATTGGCAGGGAGACTGAAGCTTTCTTT
TRBV18,TRBJ1-3,.,few,CASLRTERGNTIYF,TGTGCCAGCCTTCGGACAGAACGTGGAAACACCATATATTTT
TRBV24-1,TRBJ1-1,.,.,CATSAIGAQETYEAFF,TGTGCCACCAGTGCCATCGGGGCTCAGGAAACGTATGAAGCTTTCTTT
TRBV5-1,TRBJ2-2,.,.,CASSLSFRDTGELFF,TGCGCCAGCAGCTTGAGTTTCCGGGACACCGGGGAGCTGTTTTTT
TRBV2,TRBJ2-7,TRBD2,.,CASKLAGNLYEQYF,TGTGCCAGCAAGCTAGCGGGAAACCTCTACGAGCAGTACTTC
TRBV19,TRBJ1-6,TRBD1,.,CASSTRQGAQTSPLHF,TGTGCCAGTAGTACGAGACAGGGGGCGCAGACTTCACCCCTCCACTTT
TRBV5-1,TRBJ1-3,.,.,CASSLGVAGNTIYF,TGCGCCAGCAGCTTGGGCGTTGCCGGAAACACCATATATTTT
TRBV6-2/TRBV6-3,TRBJ2-4,.,.,CASSYYVTAKAKNIQYF,TGTGCCAGCAGTTACTACGTGACAGCTAAGGCCAAAAACATTCAGTACTTC
TRBV19,TRBJ2-7,.,.,CASSFRDKGTYEQYF,TGTGCCAGTAGTTTCCGGGACAAAGGTACCTACGAGCAGTACTTC
TRBV6-4,TRBJ1-4,.,.,CASSDLFATNEKLFF,TGTGCCAGCAGTGACCTTTTTGCAACTAATGAAAAACTGTTTTTT
TRBV27,TRBJ2-1,TRBD2,.,CASREAGGEQFF,TGTGCCAGTAGGGAAGCGGGGGGCGAGCAGTTCTTC
TRBV14,TRBJ1-2,.,.,CASSQDLGGYTF,TGTGCCAGCAGCCAGGATCTCGGGGGCTACACCTTC
TRBV5-6,TRBJ1-2,.,.,CASSTAGGLGFSGYTF,TGTGCCAGCAGCACGGCGGGGGGTCTCGGCTTTAGTGGCTACACCTTC
TRBV6-2/TRBV6-3,TRBJ2-7,.,.,CASSSRGDEQYF,TGTGCCAGCAGTTCAAGGGGCGACGAGCAGTACTTC
TRBV28,TRBJ1-4,.,.,CASSDRWRLGEKLFF,TGTGCCAGCAGTGATCGGTGGAGGCTGGGGGAAAAACTGTTTTTT
TRBV5-3,TRBJ1-2,.,.,CARSAKGHNYGYTF,TGTGCCAGAAGCGCAAAAGGGCATAACTATGGCTACACCTTC
TRBV4-1,TRBJ1-2,.,.,CASSQEGRVYGYTF,TGCGCCAGCAGCCAAGAGGGCAGGGTTTATGGCTACACCTTC
TRBV13,TRBJ1-5,.,once,CASSLSPNQPQHF,TGTGCCAGCAGCTTATCCCCCAATCAGCCCCAGCATTTT
TRBV28,TRBJ2-4,.,.,CASSTWTVLAKNIQYF,TGTGCCAGCAGTACCTGGACAGTTCTAGCCAAAAACATTCAGTACTTC
TRBV4-1,TRBJ1-6,.,.,CASSQGGARASSPLHF,TGCGCCAGCAGCCAAGGGGGGGCCAGGGCAAGTTCACCCCTCCACTTT
TRBV9,TRBJ2-5,.,once,CASSVQGGLVETQYF,TGTGCCAGCAGCGTACAGGGGGGATTGGTAGAGACCCAGTACTTC
TRBV2,TRBJ1-4,.,.,CASSGVRTDEKLFF,TGTGCCAGCAGTGGGGTCAGAACCGATGAAAAACTGTTTTTT
TRBV19,TRBJ2-3,.,.,CASKESDTQYF,TGTGCCAGTAAGGAATCAGATACGCAGTATTTT
TRBV2,TRBJ1-3,.,few,CASGLSAAGNTIYF,TGTGCCAGCGGCCTTTCGGCGGCGGGAAACACCATATATTTT
TRBV3-1/TRBV3-2,TRBJ2-2,TRBD2,.,CASSPAGGLTGELFF,TGTGCCAGCAGCCCAGCGGGGGGGCTTACCGGGGAGCTGTTTTTT
TRBV18,TRBJ1-1,TRBD1,few,CASSPLGATQGGEAFF,TGTGCCAGCTCACCCCTTGGGGCCACCCAGGGGGGTGAAGCTTTCTTT
TRBV19,TRBJ1-3,.,.,CASSTDGQRQTNTIYF,TGTGCCAGTAGTACCGACGGACAGCGCCAGACAAACACCATATATTTT
TRBV5-8,TRBJ2-1,.,.,CASSLMGLGANEQFF,TGTGCCAGCAGCTTAATGGGCCTCGGGGCCAATGAGCAGTTCTTC
TRBV6-5,TRBJ1-4,TRBD1,.,CASFPGRGFEKLFF,TGTGCCAGCTTTCCGGGCAGGGGGTTTGAAAAACTGTTTTTT